This entry is about one T cell receptor (beta chain). The data are from a study of blood T cell repertoires in COVID-19. Study context: Sources were T cells, B-cell-depleted T cells, or PBMCs; the material itself was cDNA or gDNA.

The trim removed 5 bases at V and 3 bases at J, leaving 3 bases unmatched. The CDR3 totals 13 residues. Original processing methods: For nucleated cells, counts were estimated from reference gene primer amplification. Clones were read by immunoSEQ multiplex PCR, and TCRdb kept only the in-frame ones, dropping some. The D gene and trimming were derived from the DNA, and the V and J assignments and clone size from that table. The sample records approximately 200,000 clones, 84% being singletons. Sequencing was carried out using peripheral blood. The chain is built from TRBV12-3 or TRBV12-4 and TRBJ1-2; 7 bases fit TRBD1. The origin of this receptor is a woman aged 55-69 years who had recovered from COVID-19. The CDR3 nucleotides are TGTGCCAGCAGTGTCAGGGGGGACTATGGCTACACCTTC. Amino acid sequence: CASSVRGDYGYTF.